This record covers a single T cell receptor (beta chain). Its antigen remains unknown. Time point here: cycle 4 day 1 (C4D1), after around six weeks of nivolumab. All patients experienced relapse after autologous stem cell transplantation, and brentuximab vedotin exposure was variable. Applied to thawed PBMCs, magnetic negative selection was the method used to isolate CD8+ T cells. This CDR3 is built from 13 residues. CDR1 and CDR2 (germline): MGHDK, SYGVNS. Trimming stripped 1 base from V and 7 bases from J, with 5 bases between. The data belong to a study of PD-1 blockade in classical Hodgkin lymphoma. Study details: Patients were infused with nivolumab 3 mg/kg every 2 weeks. Study-wide points: Newly diagnosed patients and complete responders had comparable diversity at baseline.

The assay was immunoSEQ multiplex PCR, and TCRdb's table has in-frame clones only and misses some. Altogether about 20,000 clones are present, around 84% being singletons, with the ten largest covering approximately 7%. V gene TRBV25-1 combines with J gene TRBJ1-6; D uncertain. Source: CD8+ T cells from blood, taken before the fourth cycle of nivolumab. The TCR originated in a human donor with classical Hodgkin lymphoma. The CDR3 reads CASSEFQNSPLHF. The CDR3 region has the DNA TGTGCCAGCAGTGAATTCCAGAATTCACCCCTCCACTTT.